This TCR delta chain was captured by sequencing in a study of gamma-delta T cells after stem cell transplantation (dated by TCRdb to the mid-2010s). In the germline V gene, CDR1 corresponds to GEAIGNYY and CDR2 to EKD. The CDR3 starts with the cysteine, ends with the phenylalanine, and has 20 residues. Left in the record is the CDR3 DNA by itself, 60 bases read in frame from the first base. This clone occurred a few times. Its antigen target is currently unknown. The TCRdb record carries a much larger clone's protein, which differs from this DNA's translation at residue 3; a read error is the likely cause, and the protein listed here is the DNA translation. Library prep was done by RT-PCR. TCRdb records Illumina MiSeq as the sequencer. Clonotypes were called again by TCRdb from the public reads via CATT, and duplicate nucleotide sequences were then merged into one entry. The sample contains approximately 3,000 delta-chain clones, about 2.5% of them found a single time. Of the sample, roughly 32% is held by the ten largest clones.

The source material was gamma-delta T cells. The chain uses TRDV2 and TRDJ1, with 13 bases aligning to TRDD3. This clonotype was obtained from a human donor. It is not recorded whose cells these are; they may come from a transplant donor. The nucleotide sequence reads as follows: TGTGCCCGTGACCCTCTTACTGGGGGATACGCGGTCGGGGGCACCGATAAACTCATCTTT. It is translated as CARDPLTGGYAVGGTDKLIF.